This T cell receptor (beta chain) was profiled in a study of T-cell reconstitution after alpha-beta-depleted transplantation in children. General study points: Elevated TCRbeta diversity at day 60 was traced, in some patients, to surviving recipient T cells and thymic progenitors. Hyperexpanded clones declined; after one year, newly produced T cells mostly supplied diversity. Several hundred expanded graft clones reportedly supplied alpha-beta T cells about two months after transplant.

The CDR3 consists of 15 residues. V gave up 4 bases and J gave up 2 bases, with 14 bases separating them. In germline, CDR1 is SGDLS, CDR2 YYNGEE. Unique molecular identifiers were incorporated during preparation of the TCRbeta library. TCRdb re-analysed the PCR reads in MiXCR, keeping a single row per CDR3 protein. The sample records roughly 120,000 distinct CDR3 sequences, under 25% being singletons. Concerning this clonotype itself: What it binds is unknown.

The sequencing here drew on PBMCs, mostly from graft donor cells, taken 180 days after TCRalphabeta/CD19-depleted stem cell transplant. This receptor was identified in a male patient aged 2 to 10 who had a stem cell transplant for chronic granulomatous disease, so the T cells may come from the graft donor. The V and J genes are TRBV9 and TRBJ2-3, with D possibly TRBD1 on 6 matching bases. The CDR3 protein is CASSYPGHYTDTQYF. In DNA form, the CDR3 reads TGTGCCAGCAGCTATCCGGGACACTACACAGATACGCAGTATTTT.